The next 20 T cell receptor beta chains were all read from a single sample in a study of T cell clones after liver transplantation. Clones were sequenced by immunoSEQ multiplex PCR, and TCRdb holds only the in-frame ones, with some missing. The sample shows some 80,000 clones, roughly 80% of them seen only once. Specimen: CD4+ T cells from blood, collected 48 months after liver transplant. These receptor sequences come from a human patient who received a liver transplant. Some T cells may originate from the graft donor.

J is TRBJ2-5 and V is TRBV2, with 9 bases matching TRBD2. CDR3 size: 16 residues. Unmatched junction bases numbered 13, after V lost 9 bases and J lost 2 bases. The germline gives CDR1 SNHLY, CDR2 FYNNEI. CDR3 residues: CASKERRLAEQETQYF. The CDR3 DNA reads TGTGCCAGTAAAGAACGCCGACTAGCGGAGCAAGAGACCCAGTACTTC.

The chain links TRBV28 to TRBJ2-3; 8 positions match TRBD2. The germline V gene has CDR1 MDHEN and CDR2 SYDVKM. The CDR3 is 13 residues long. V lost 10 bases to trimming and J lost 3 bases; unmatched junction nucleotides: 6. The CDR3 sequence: CAISGGATDTQYF. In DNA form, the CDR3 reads TGTGCCATCAGCGGGGGCGCGACAGATACGCAGTATTTT.

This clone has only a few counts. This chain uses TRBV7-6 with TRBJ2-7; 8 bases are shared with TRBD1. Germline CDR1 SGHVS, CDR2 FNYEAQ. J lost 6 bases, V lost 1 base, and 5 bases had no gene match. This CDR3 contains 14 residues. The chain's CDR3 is CASSLGGQASEQYF. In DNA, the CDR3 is TGTGCCAGCAGCTTAGGGGGACAGGCATCCGAGCAGTACTTC.

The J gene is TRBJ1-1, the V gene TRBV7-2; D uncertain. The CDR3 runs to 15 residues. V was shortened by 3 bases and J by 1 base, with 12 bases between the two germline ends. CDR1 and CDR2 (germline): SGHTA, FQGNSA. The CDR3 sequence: CASSFGEKANTEAFF. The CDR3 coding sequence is TGTGCCAGCAGCTTCGGGGAAAAGGCGAACACTGAAGCTTTCTTT.

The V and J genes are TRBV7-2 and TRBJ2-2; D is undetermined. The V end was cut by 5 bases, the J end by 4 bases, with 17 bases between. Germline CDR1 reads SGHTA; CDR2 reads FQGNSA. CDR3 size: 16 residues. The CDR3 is CASSPPRARATGELFF. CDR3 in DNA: TGTGCCAGCAGCCCTCCTCGGGCCCGAGCCACCGGGGAGCTGTTTTTT.

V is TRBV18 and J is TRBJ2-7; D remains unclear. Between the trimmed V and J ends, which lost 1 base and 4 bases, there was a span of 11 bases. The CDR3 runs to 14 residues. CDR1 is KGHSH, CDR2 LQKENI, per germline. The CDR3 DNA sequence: TGTGCCAGCTCACCACGTGCTCTCGCGTACGAGCAGTACTTC. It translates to CASSPRALAYEQYF.

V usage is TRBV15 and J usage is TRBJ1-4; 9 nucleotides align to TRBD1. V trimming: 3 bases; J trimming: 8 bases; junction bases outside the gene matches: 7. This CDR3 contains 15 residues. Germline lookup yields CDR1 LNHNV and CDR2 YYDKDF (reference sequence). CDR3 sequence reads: CATSSTGTGLEKLFF. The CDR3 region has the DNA TGTGCCACCAGCAGCACCGGGACAGGGCTAGAAAAACTGTTTTTT.

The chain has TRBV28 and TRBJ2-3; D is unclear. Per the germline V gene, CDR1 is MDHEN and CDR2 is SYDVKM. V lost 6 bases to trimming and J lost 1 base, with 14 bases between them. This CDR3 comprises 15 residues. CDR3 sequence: CASRYSGGGTDTQYF. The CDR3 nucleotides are TGTGCCAGCAGGTACTCCGGTGGAGGCACAGATACGCAGTATTTT.

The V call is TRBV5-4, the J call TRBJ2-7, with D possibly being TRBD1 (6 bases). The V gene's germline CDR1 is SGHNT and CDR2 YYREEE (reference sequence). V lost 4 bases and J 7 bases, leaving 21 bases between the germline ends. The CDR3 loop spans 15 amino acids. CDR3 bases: TGTGCCAGCAGCCGAAGAACAGGGTCTTCTTGGGAGCAGTACTTC. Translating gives CASSRRTGSSWEQYF.

As DNA, the CDR3 is TGTGCCAGCAGCCTTCGGACTAGCTTTGAGACCCAGTACTTC. Translating gives CASSLRTSFETQYF. The genes are TRBV9 and TRBJ2-5; TRBD2 matches at 8 bases. CDR1 is SGDLS, CDR2 YYNGEE, per germline. This CDR3 spans 14 amino acids. The V gene end was trimmed by 4 bases and the J gene end by 5 bases; junction bases not matched to a gene: 7.

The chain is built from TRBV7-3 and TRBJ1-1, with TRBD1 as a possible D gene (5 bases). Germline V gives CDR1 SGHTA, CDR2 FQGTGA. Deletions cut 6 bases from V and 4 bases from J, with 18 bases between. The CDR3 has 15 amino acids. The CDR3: CASSKGRMVSTEAFF. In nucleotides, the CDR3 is TGTGCCAGCAGTAAGGGACGTATGGTCTCCACTGAAGCTTTCTTT. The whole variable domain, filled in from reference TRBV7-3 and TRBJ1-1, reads GAGVSQTPSNKVTEKGKYVELRCDPISGHTALYWYRQSLGQGPEFLIYFQGTGAADDSGLPNDRFFAVRPEGSVSTLKIQRTERGDSAVYLCASSKGRMVSTEAFFGQGTRLTVV.

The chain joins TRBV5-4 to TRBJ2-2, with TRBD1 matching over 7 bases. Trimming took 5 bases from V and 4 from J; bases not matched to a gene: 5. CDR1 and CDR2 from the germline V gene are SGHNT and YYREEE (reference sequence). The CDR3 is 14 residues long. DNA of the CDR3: TGTGCCAGCAGGGGGACAGAGAGCACCGGGGAGCTGTTTTTT. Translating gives CASRGTESTGELFF.

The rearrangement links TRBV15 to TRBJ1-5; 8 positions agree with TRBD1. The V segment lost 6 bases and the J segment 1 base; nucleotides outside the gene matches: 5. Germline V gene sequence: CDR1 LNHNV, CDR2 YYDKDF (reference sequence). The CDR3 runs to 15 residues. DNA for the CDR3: TGTGCCACCAGTAAGACAGGGGCGAGCAATCAGCCCCAGCATTTT. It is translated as CATSKTGASNQPQHF.

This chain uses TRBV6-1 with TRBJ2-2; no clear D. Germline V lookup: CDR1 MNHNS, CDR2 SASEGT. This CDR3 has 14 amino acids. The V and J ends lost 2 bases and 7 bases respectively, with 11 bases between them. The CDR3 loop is CASSEYSGYGELFF. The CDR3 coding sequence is TGTGCCAGCAGTGAATACTCAGGATACGGGGAGCTGTTTTTT.

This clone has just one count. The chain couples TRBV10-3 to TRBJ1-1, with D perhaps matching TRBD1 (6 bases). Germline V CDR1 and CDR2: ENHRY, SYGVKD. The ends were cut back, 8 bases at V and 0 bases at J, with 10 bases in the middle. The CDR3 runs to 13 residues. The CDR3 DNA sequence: TGTGCCATCCGGCAGGGGTTGAACACTGAAGCTTTCTTT. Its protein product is CAIRQGLNTEAFF.

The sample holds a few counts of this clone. The CDR3 nucleotides are TGTGCCAGCACGGGGTACGACAGGGAGGTTCAGCCCCAGCATTTT. Protein product: CASTGYDREVQPQHF. J is TRBJ1-5 and V is TRBV6-1; TRBD1 matches 7 bases. Germline trimming cut 7 bases from V and 6 bases from J; bases unmatched to any gene: 12. The germline V gene encodes CDR1 MNHNS and CDR2 SASEGT. CDR3 size: 15 residues.

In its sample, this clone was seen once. CDR3: CASSWKAGAGDTQYF. The CDR3 DNA follows: TGTGCCAGCAGTTGGAAAGCGGGGGCGGGGGATACGCAGTATTTT. This rearrangement joins TRBV6-1 to TRBJ2-3; 8 nucleotides align to TRBD2. The CDR3 spans 15 residues. CDR1 is MNHNS, CDR2 SASEGT, per germline. Germline trimming cut 5 bases from V and 6 bases from J; bases unmatched to any gene: 10.

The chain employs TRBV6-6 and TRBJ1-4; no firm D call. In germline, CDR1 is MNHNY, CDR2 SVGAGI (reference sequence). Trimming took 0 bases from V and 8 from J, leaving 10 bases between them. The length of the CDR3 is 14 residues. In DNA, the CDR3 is TGTGCCAGCAGTTACTCGAGTAGGGTGGAAAAACTGTTTTTT. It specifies CASSYSSRVEKLFF.

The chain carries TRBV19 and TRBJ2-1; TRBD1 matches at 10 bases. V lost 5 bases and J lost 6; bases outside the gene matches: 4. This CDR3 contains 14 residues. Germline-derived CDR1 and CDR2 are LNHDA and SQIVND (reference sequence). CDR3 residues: CASSGGQGLNEQFF. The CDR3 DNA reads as TGTGCCAGTAGTGGGGGACAGGGGCTCAATGAGCAGTTCTTC.

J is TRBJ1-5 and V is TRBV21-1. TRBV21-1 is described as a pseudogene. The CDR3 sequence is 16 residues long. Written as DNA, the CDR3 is TGTGCCAGCAGTAATATGAAGGGAAATAGCAATCAGCCCCAGCATTTT. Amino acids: CASSNMKGNSNQPQHF.